One and the same sample provided the 24 T cell receptor beta chains below, sequenced in a study of cytomegalovirus exposure and HLA in healthy donors. The PCR used 60 Vbeta and 13 Jbeta primers. Data came from immunoSEQ multiplex PCR; TCRdb stores just in-frame clones and leaves some out. The top ten hold about 11% of the sample, which has roughly 150,000 clones, approximately 71% seen once. Sequenced: PBMCs. The receptors stem from a man younger than 30 in good health and CMV-seropositive.

The V call is TRBV30, the J call TRBJ1-2; D is unclear. Trimming pared 0 bases from V and 4 bases from J, leaving 9 bases between. The germline CDR1 and CDR2 sequences are GTSNPN and SVGIG (reference sequence). The CDR3 totals 13 residues. The chain's CDR3 is CAWSVLEGYGYTF. In nucleotides, the CDR3 is TGTGCCTGGAGTGTATTGGAGGGCTATGGCTACACCTTC.

The V call is TRBV5-6, the J call TRBJ2-7; TRBD2 is a possible D gene (6 bases). The germline V gene has CDR1 SGHDT and CDR2 YYEEEE. Trimming shortened V by 0 bases and J by 1 base, and 11 bases separated the two germline ends. The CDR3 runs to 15 residues. The CDR3 protein is CASSLASSASYEQYF. The DNA for the CDR3 is TGTGCCAGCAGCTTGGCGTCTAGCGCTTCCTACGAGCAGTACTTC. The complete variable domain, with remaining parts taken from reference TRBV5-6 and TRBJ2-7, reads DAGVTQSPTHLIKTRGQQVTLRCSPKSGHDTVSWYQQALGQGPQFIFQYYEEEERQRGNFPDRFSGHQFPNYSSELNVNALLLGDSALYLCASSLASSASYEQYFGPGTRLTVT.

J is TRBJ2-2 and V is TRBV6-5; 7 nucleotides match TRBD2. Germline V gives CDR1 MNHEY, CDR2 SVGAGI. V lost 11 bases to trimming and J lost 2 bases; unmatched junction nucleotides: 8. The CDR3 extends over 14 amino acids. CDR3 loop: CAGSSGFNTGELFF. The CDR3 DNA is TGTGCCGGCTCTAGCGGATTTAACACCGGGGAGCTGTTTTTT.

The chain employs TRBV9 and TRBJ2-1; D gene uncertain. The germline gives CDR1 SGDLS, CDR2 YYNGEE. V dropped 4 bases and J dropped 3 bases, with 20 bases sitting between them. The CDR3 is made up of 17 amino acids. CDR3 in DNA: TGTGCCAGCAGCCCCCAAATAACGGTCCTATTCTACAATGAGCAGTTCTTC. Translated, it gives CASSPQITVLFYNEQFF.

This chain connects TRBV6-5 to TRBJ2-7; tentatively, D is TRBD2 (5 bases). The CDR3 is 14 residues long. Trimming removed 6 bases at V and 0 bases at J, with 12 bases between. Germline-derived CDR1 and CDR2 are MNHEY and SVGAGI. The CDR3 sequence is CASSTGVSSYEQYF. DNA of the CDR3: TGTGCCAGCAGCACCGGGGTGTCCTCCTACGAGCAGTACTTC.

V is TRBV4-2 and J is TRBJ2-3; D unclear. Looked up from germline, CDR1 is LGHNA and CDR2 is YNFKEQ. V was pared by 0 bases and J by 4 bases, with 20 bases between. This CDR3 has 18 amino acids. The DNA of the CDR3 is TGTGCCAGCAGCCAAGAGAGTTCTTTCGGTCTAGATCCAGATACGCAGTATTTT. Its translation: CASSQESSFGLDPDTQYF.

The chain combines TRBV29-1 with TRBJ2-3; D remains unclear. Germline V gene lookup returns CDR1 SQVTM and CDR2 ANQGSEA. The ends were cut back, 6 bases at V and 9 bases at J, with 19 bases in the middle. This CDR3 is 13 amino acids long. The CDR3 DNA is TGCAGCGTCGAACTTCTCACAGCCTCGACGCAGTATTTT. This gives the protein CSVELLTASTQYF.

The gene calls are TRBV7-3 and TRBJ2-3; TRBD1 is a possible D gene (5 bases). V shed 2 bases and J shed 6 bases, with 12 bases lying between them. Germline loops: CDR1 SGHTA, CDR2 FQGTGA. The CDR3 is 14 residues long. The CDR3 is CASSLLQGRDTQYF. The CDR3 DNA reads as TGTGCCAGCAGCTTACTCCAGGGTAGGGATACGCAGTATTTT.

The CDR3 nucleotides are TGTGCCAGCAGCTTCTCTAGCGGTCCTAAGGCGGATACGCAGTATTTT. This gives the protein CASSFSSGPKADTQYF. J is TRBJ2-3 and V is TRBV27; 7 bases line up with TRBD2. The V segment lost 6 bases and the J segment 6 bases; nucleotides outside the gene matches: 15. The CDR3 covers 16 residues. The germline gives CDR1 MNHEY, CDR2 SMNVEV (reference sequence).

This clone has just one count. V gene TRBV9 combines with J gene TRBJ1-1; 8 bases are a match to TRBD1. This CDR3 region has 14 residues. Germline loops: CDR1 SGDLS, CDR2 YYNGEE. After removal of 5 bases from V and 5 bases from J, the junction contained 8 bases not matched to a gene. In DNA form, the CDR3 reads TGTGCCAGCAGTCCAGGGGGCGCGGGGACTGAAGCTTTCTTT. It yields the protein CASSPGGAGTEAFF.

V gene TRBV2 combines with J gene TRBJ1-5; TRBD1 agrees at 7 bases. CDR1 is SNHLY, CDR2 FYNNEI, per germline. The CDR3 is made up of 15 amino acids. V lost 4 bases, J lost 4 bases, and 7 bases stayed unmatched. The CDR3 DNA reads as TGTGCCAGCAGTGCTGGGACAGATTTAAATCAGCCCCAGCATTTT. This sequence encodes CASSAGTDLNQPQHF.

The genes are TRBV5-1 and TRBJ2-3, with 7 positions matching TRBD1. Trimming took 2 bases from V and 3 from J; bases not matched to a gene: 15. Germline V lookup: CDR1 SGHRS, CDR2 YFSETQ. This CDR3 has 18 residues. CDR3 region: CASSFGVQQGWGTDTQYF. CDR3 coding DNA: TGCGCCAGCAGCTTTGGGGTGCAACAGGGGTGGGGTACAGATACGCAGTATTTT.

This clone appeared a few times. The gene calls are TRBV5-5 and TRBJ1-4; possibly TRBD1 for D (5 bases). Between the trimmed V and J ends, which lost 5 bases and 3 bases, there was a span of 8 bases. The CDR3 has 13 amino acids. CDR1 is SGHKS, CDR2 YYEKEE, per germline (reference sequence). CDR3 sequence (DNA): TGTGCCAGCAGAGGGGAGGCTAATGAAAAACTGTTTTTT. Its translation: CASRGEANEKLFF.

The rearrangement links TRBV28 to TRBJ2-7; the D gene is possibly TRBD2 (5 bases). V was clipped by 6 bases and J by 5 bases, with 11 bases between them. The germline V gene encodes CDR1 MDHEN and CDR2 SYDVKM. The CDR3 totals 12 residues. The DNA of the CDR3 is TGTGCCAGCAGCCAACTAGTCCACGAGCAGTACTTC. It encodes CASSQLVHEQYF.

This clone was detected once. An end of the junction does not agree with germline; a read error may underlie this. The chain combines TRBV7-2 with TRBJ2-7; 10 bases agree with TRBD2. CDR3 length: 14 residues. Per germline, CDR1 SGHTA and CDR2 FQGNSA. The CDR3 loop is CASRDHSLAGGEMW. CDR3 nucleotides: TGTGCCAGCAGGGACCACTCTTTAGCGGGAGGAGAAATGTGG.

The chain has TRBV9 and TRBJ2-3; 11 bases agree with TRBD2. CDR3 length equals 15 residues. CDR1 is SGDLS and CDR2 is YYNGEE in the germline V gene. V trimming: 3 bases; J trimming: 5 bases; junction bases outside the gene matches: 5. CDR3 DNA sequence: TGTGCCAGCAGCGATACTAGCGGGAGTGGAGATACGCAGTATTTT. Amino acids: CASSDTSGSGDTQYF.

The chain links TRBV27 to TRBJ2-6; D possibly corresponds to TRBD2 (6 bases). The length of the CDR3 is 19 residues. CDR1 is MNHEY and CDR2 is SMNVEV in the germline V gene (reference sequence). Trimming took 3 bases from V and 0 from J, leaving 18 bases between them. CDR3 residues: CASSFWLGGDSSGANVLTF. Here the CDR3 DNA reads TGTGCCAGCAGTTTTTGGTTGGGCGGGGACTCCTCTGGGGCCAACGTCCTGACTTTC.

The chain joins TRBV7-2 to TRBJ2-7, with D tentatively TRBD2 (5 bases). Germline V gene sequence: CDR1 SGHTA, CDR2 FQGNSA. Trimming removed 5 bases at V and 6 bases at J, with 14 bases between. This CDR3 spans 13 amino acids. CDR3 in DNA: TGTGCCAGCAGCCCCGGGGTTGGGCTCGAGCAGTACTTC. Protein sequence: CASSPGVGLEQYF.

The J gene is TRBJ1-4, the V gene TRBV25-1, with D possibly being TRBD1 (5 bases). V was shortened by 8 bases and J by 7 bases, with 8 bases between the two germline ends. Germline CDR1 is MGHDK and CDR2 is SYGVNS. The CDR3 is 11 amino acids. Here the CDR3 DNA reads TGTGCCAGCGGCGACAGTGAAAAACTGTTTTTT. Translation gives CASGDSEKLFF.

This clone has a single count. The rearrangement joins TRBV11-2 to TRBJ2-7, with a possible D match to TRBD1 (5 bases). The CDR3 sequence is 13 residues long. Germline-derived CDR1 and CDR2 are SGHAT and FQNNGV. Trimming pared 5 bases from V and 4 bases from J, leaving 12 bases between. Here the CDR3 reads CASSLGHSYEQYF. CDR3 DNA: TGTGCCAGCAGCCTCGGACACTCGTACGAGCAGTACTTC.

This clone was counted only a few times. The CDR3 DNA follows: TGTGCCAGCAGCTTAGAACTAGCGGGGATCGATGAGCAGTTCTTC. Protein: CASSLELAGIDEQFF. The chain joins TRBV7-7 to TRBJ2-1, with 10 bases aligning to TRBD2. V lost 1 base to trimming and J lost 8 bases; unmatched junction nucleotides: 5. The CDR3 extends over 15 amino acids. Germline CDR1 is SSHAT and CDR2 is FNYEAQ (reference sequence).

This clone was seen a single time. The chain links TRBV27 to TRBJ1-1, with D perhaps TRBD1 (5 bases). CDR1 and CDR2 (germline): MNHEY, SMNVEV (reference sequence). V gave up 6 bases and J gave up 0 bases, with 8 bases separating them. The CDR3 runs to 13 residues. The CDR3 sequence: CASRDILNTEAFF. The CDR3 nucleotides read TGTGCCAGCAGGGACATCTTGAACACTGAAGCTTTCTTT.

J is TRBJ2-5 and V is TRBV29-1, with 7 bases that match TRBD1. The germline CDR1 and CDR2 sequences are SQVTM and ANQGSEA. This CDR3 comprises 14 residues. V shed 3 bases, J shed 7 bases, and the junction held 11 bases outside the gene matches. As DNA, the CDR3 is TGCAGCGTTGACTTCATCGACAGGGAACGGACCCAGTACTTC. It is translated as CSVDFIDRERTQYF.

V gene TRBV7-6 combines with J gene TRBJ2-5; tentatively, D is TRBD1 (5 bases). V dropped 5 bases and J dropped 4 bases, with 20 bases sitting between them. Per germline, CDR1 SGHVS and CDR2 FNYEAQ. The length of the CDR3 is 16 residues. The CDR3 DNA is TGTGCCAGCAGCCCCCTGGACACGTCGGTAGGAGAGACCCAGTACTTC. This codes for CASSPLDTSVGETQYF.